This T cell receptor (beta chain) derives from a study of cytotoxic CD8 clonotypes in ibrutinib-treated CLL. Study context: A median approximately 12 months of treatment, range 6 to 36, preceded the collection of response samples.

Data came from immunoSEQ multiplex PCR; TCRdb stores just in-frame clones and leaves some out. Of some 300,000 clones in the sample, 70% to 80% were seen once. Library input was 1.5 to 2 micrograms of DNA from cryopreserved PBMCs. A word on this clone: Its antigen is still unknown.

Study conclusions and caveats: Baseline clonality exceeded age-matched healthy donors and tracked circulating CD8+ T-cell counts.

This CDR3 spans 16 amino acids. Trimming removed 0 bases at V and 0 bases at J, with 9 bases between. Germline-derived CDR1 and CDR2 are LGHNA and YNFKEQ. The starting material was PBMCs, obtained before ibrutinib treatment. The chain employs TRBV4-2 and TRBJ1-3; D may be TRBD1 (5 bases). This receptor was identified in a human donor with chronic lymphocytic leukemia. CDR3 in amino acids: CASSQEPDISGNTIYF. CDR3 bases: TGTGCCAGCAGCCAAGAGCCGGACATCTCTGGAAACACCATATATTTT.